This passage covers 23 T cell receptor beta chains from one sample sequenced in a study of T cell repertoires in cytomegalovirus infection (dated 2019 in TCRdb). In the paper's terms, the treatment or condition label means: in vitro stimulation with specific CMV peptide epitopes to enrich CMV-specific T cells. These receptors have no known antigen. These reads were obtained on an Illumina HiSeq 1500. The public reads were run again by TCRdb, first through fastp at Q25 and then through MiXCR, and only productive beta chains were kept. Merged by CDR3 protein, the rows form single entries marked with the most common genes and DNA. This sample lists around 430,000 distinct CDR3 sequences; roughly 46% were detected once. The biggest ten clones account for around two fifths of the sample. The sequenced sample was cultured PBMCs, obtained from culture after CMV antigen stimulation. These receptor sequences come from a human donor in good health (CMV status not recorded). Some clones in this sample may be carry-over from other donors' samples.

This clonotype was observed many times. This chain connects TRBV28 to TRBJ2-1, with 10 nucleotides matching TRBD2. The V segment lost 2 bases and the J segment 12 bases; nucleotides outside the gene matches: 7. Germline V gene sequence: CDR1 MDHEN, CDR2 SYDVKM. The CDR3 has 14 residues. CDR3: CASSLTSGATGQFF. The CDR3 nucleotides read TGTGCCAGCAGTTTAACTAGCGGGGCCACCGGGCAGTTCTTC.

This clonotype has more than one count but fewer than ten. V gene TRBV5-1 combines with J gene TRBJ2-7; D call uncertain. The CDR3 contains 14 residues. Trimming stripped 0 bases from V and 4 bases from J, with 11 bases between. The germline CDR1 and CDR2 sequences are SGHRS and YFSETQ. In nucleotides, the CDR3 is TGCGCCAGCAGCTTGGATGGTGCCACTTACGAGCAGTACTTC. It codes for CASSLDGATYEQYF.

CDR3 protein: CASRGQALDSPLHF. CDR3 DNA: TGTGCCAGTAGGGGGCAGGCGTTAGATTCACCCCTCCACTTT. The genes are TRBV7-8 and TRBJ1-6, with TRBD1 matching 7 bases. The length of the CDR3 is 14 residues. Germline V gene data show CDR1 as SGHVS and CDR2 as FQNEAQ. V gave up 9 bases and J gave up 8 bases; unmatched junction bases: 10.

This clonotype appeared a single time. The gene calls are TRBV7-6 and TRBJ2-3; no clear D. CDR1 and CDR2 from the germline V gene are SGHVS and FNYEAQ. The CDR3 is 16 amino acids. V was shortened by 4 bases and J by 0 bases, with 14 bases between the two germline ends. The CDR3: CASSSRADSSTDTQYF. CDR3 bases: TGTGCCAGCAGCTCCCGGGCTGACTCTAGCACAGATACGCAGTATTTT.

The V call is TRBV20-1, the J call TRBJ2-2; TRBD1 or TRBD2 may be the D gene (5 bases each). Per the germline V gene, CDR1 is DFQATT and CDR2 is SNEGSKA (reference sequence). The V end was cut by 1 base, the J end by 7 bases, with 22 bases between. This CDR3 region has 17 residues. The DNA for the CDR3 is TGCAGTGCTAGAGGATCGGGGCGGTCCTTGGGTGGCGGGGAGCTGTTTTTT. It codes for CSARGSGRSLGGGELFF.

To note about this clonotype: An end of the junction differs from the germline gene, which may be a read error. The CDR3 DNA reads TGTGCCAGCAGCTTCCGGGGTCGCACAGATACGCAGGATTTT. This gives the protein CASSFRGRTDTQDF. The chain combines TRBV7-8 with TRBJ2-3; TRBD2 might be the D (5 bases). The CDR3 runs 14 residues. Germline loops: CDR1 SGHVS, CDR2 FQNEAQ.

The chain combines TRBV4-1 with TRBJ2-1; 8 bases are a match to TRBD2. The CDR3 has 16 residues. Germline V gives CDR1 MGHRA, CDR2 YSYEKL. V lost 5 bases, J lost 2 bases, and 8 bases stayed unmatched. The CDR3 reads CASSSSAGRAYNEQFF. The DNA for the CDR3 is TGCGCCAGCAGCTCCTCTGCCGGGAGGGCCTACAATGAGCAGTTCTTC.

This clonotype was counted between two and nine times. This sequence joins TRBV12-3 or TRBV12-4 and TRBJ2-5; 7 bases map to TRBD2. The CDR3 is 13 amino acids. Unmatched junction bases numbered 13, after V lost 8 bases and J lost 10 bases. In DNA form, the CDR3 reads TGTGCCAGCCTCGGAGGGAGGGCCATGAGCCAGTACTTC. This codes for CASLGGRAMSQYF.

The genes are TRBV6-1 and TRBJ2-5; D gene uncertain. Trimming shortened V by 6 bases and J by 5 bases, and 10 bases separated the two germline ends. Germline V lookup: CDR1 MNHNS, CDR2 SASEGT. The CDR3 covers 12 residues. CDR3 protein: CASRSGWETQYF. The CDR3 coding sequence is TGTGCCAGCAGATCCGGGTGGGAGACCCAGTACTTC.

The V gene is TRBV7-2, the J gene TRBJ2-1; D tentatively fits TRBD1 or TRBD2 (6 bases each). The germline V and J ends were trimmed by 2 bases and 8 bases, with 19 bases remaining between them. From germline, CDR1 is SGHTA and CDR2 FQGNSA. There are 16 residues in the CDR3. CDR3 loop: CASSLFGGRIIHEQFF. CDR3 nucleotide sequence: TGTGCCAGCAGCTTATTCGGGGGCCGGATTATACATGAGCAGTTCTTC.

The rearrangement joins TRBV2 to TRBJ1-2; D unresolved. Germline V lookup: CDR1 SNHLY, CDR2 FYNNEI. The CDR3 runs to 12 residues. Trimming stripped 8 bases from V and 9 bases from J, with 16 bases between. CDR3 loop: CASREASGSYTF. Written as DNA, the CDR3 is TGTGCCAGCCGGGAGGCCTCAGGCAGCTACACCTTC.

The chain joins TRBV11-3 to TRBJ2-1; TRBD2 matches 7 bases. Germline loops: CDR1 SGHNT, CDR2 YENEEA. The trim removed 6 bases at V and 2 bases at J, leaving 16 bases unmatched. CDR3 length equals 18 residues. The CDR3 DNA reads TGTGCCAGCAGAGGGCTAGCGGCCCCAGGGTTAGCCTACAATGAGCAGTTCTTC. The encoded protein is CASRGLAAPGLAYNEQFF.

This clonotype was counted a few times. The J gene is TRBJ2-7, the V gene TRBV7-6; D ambiguous. CDR3 length equals 10 residues. Germline V gene lookup returns CDR1 SGHVS and CDR2 FNYEAQ. V was clipped by 5 bases and J by 7 bases, with 6 bases between them. The CDR3 nucleotides are TGTGCCAGCAGCCCCACAGAGCAGTACTTC. It codes for CASSPTEQYF.

This clonotype appeared a few times. The J gene is TRBJ2-3, the V gene TRBV7-6, with 14 bases matching TRBD2. J gave up 3 bases and V 5 bases, and 4 bases lay outside the gene matches. Germline V gene lookup returns CDR1 SGHVS and CDR2 FNYEAQ. The CDR3 consists of 16 residues. This CDR3 is CASSRLAGGKTDTQYF. CDR3 bases: TGTGCCAGCAGCCGACTAGCGGGAGGGAAAACAGATACGCAGTATTTT.

This clonotype has more than one count but fewer than ten. V gene TRBV7-9 combines with J gene TRBJ2-2, with 11 bases lining up with TRBD2. The V and J ends lost 8 bases and 4 bases, in that order; junction bases with no gene match: 6. This CDR3 has 15 amino acids. Germline CDR1 and CDR2: SEHNR and FQNEAQ (reference sequence). The CDR3 here is CASGKLAGVTGELFF. CDR3 bases: TGTGCCAGCGGAAAACTAGCGGGGGTCACCGGGGAGCTGTTTTTT.

This CDR3 is CASSSGGGTAEAFF. The CDR3 region has the DNA TGTGCCAGCAGTTCGGGTGGGGGGACGGCTGAAGCTTTCTTT. The rearrangement links TRBV12-3 or TRBV12-4 to TRBJ1-1, with a tentative D call TRBD1 (5 bases). The CDR3 sequence is 14 residues long. V was cut by 4 bases and J by 6 bases, with 15 bases left in between.

This clonotype was picked up a small number of times. The chain carries TRBV7-2 and TRBJ2-3; D possibly corresponds to TRBD2 (5 bases). V was shortened by 3 bases and J by 0 bases, with 7 bases between the two germline ends. Germline V gives CDR1 SGHTA, CDR2 FQGNSA. This CDR3 has 14 residues. As DNA, the CDR3 is TGTGCCAGCAGCTTCAGGACTAGCACAGATACGCAGTATTTT. It translates to CASSFRTSTDTQYF.

V gene TRBV7-2 combines with J gene TRBJ2-5; D possibly corresponds to TRBD1 (5 bases). Trimming took 4 bases from V and 2 from J, leaving 11 bases between them. The germline V gene has CDR1 SGHTA and CDR2 FQGNSA. The CDR3 runs to 14 residues. CDR3 bases: TGTGCCAGCAGCTCAACGACAGAACAAGAGACCCAGTACTTC. This codes for CASSSTTEQETQYF.

There are a few counts of this clonotype. The gene calls are TRBV27 and TRBJ2-1; D possibly corresponds to TRBD2 (6 bases). Germline assignment: CDR1 MNHEY and CDR2 SMNVEV (reference sequence). Trimming removed 8 bases from V and 4 bases from J, with 12 bases in between. The CDR3 length is 13 residues. CDR3 sequence reads: CASGKRGYNEQFF. CDR3 bases: TGTGCCAGCGGGAAACGGGGGTACAATGAGCAGTTCTTC.

The chain couples TRBV4-2 to TRBJ2-7; either TRBD1 or TRBD2 may supply D (5 bases each). Per germline, CDR1 LGHNA and CDR2 YNFKEQ. The V end lost 0 bases, the J end lost 6 bases, and 15 bases lay between the germline ends. This CDR3 region has 15 residues. The DNA for the CDR3 is TGTGCCAGCAGCCAAGAGGGGTGGGGGTCCCGCGAGCAGTACTTC. Encoded protein: CASSQEGWGSREQYF.

This clonotype came up a few times. J is TRBJ2-1 and V is TRBV11-2; either TRBD1 or TRBD2 may fit D (5 bases each). The CDR3 contains 14 residues. The germline CDR1 and CDR2 sequences are SGHAT and FQNNGV. V lost 1 base to trimming and J lost 8 bases, with 12 bases between them. The CDR3 spells CASSLVLLGDEQFF. CDR3 in DNA: TGTGCCAGCAGCTTAGTGCTCTTGGGGGATGAGCAGTTCTTC. Filled out from reference TRBV11-2 and TRBJ2-1, the complete variable domain reads EAGVAQSPRYKIIEKRQSVAFWCNPISGHATLYWYQQILGQGPKLLIQFQNNGVVDDSQLPKDRFSAERLKGVDSTLKIQPAKLEDSAVYLCASSLVLLGDEQFFGPGTRLTVL.

This clonotype was counted only a few times. This chain uses TRBV2 with TRBJ1-5; D is perhaps TRBD1 (5 bases). CDR1 is SNHLY, CDR2 FYNNEI, per germline. Trimming stripped 6 bases from V and 6 bases from J, with 15 bases between. The CDR3 loop spans 14 amino acids. The CDR3 protein is CASSPDRTSQPQHF. DNA of the CDR3: TGTGCCAGCAGCCCCGACAGAACTAGTCAGCCCCAGCATTTT.

Details on this clonotype: The junction and the germline gene differ at one end; a read error may be behind it. This chain connects TRBV6-8 to TRBJ2-7; D unresolved. The germline CDR1 and CDR2 sequences are MNHGY and SAAAGT. There are 13 residues in the CDR3. Here the CDR3 reads CASSDTPRLDGKF. CDR3 in DNA: TGTGCCAGCAGTGACACCCCCCGTCTGGACGGTAAATTC.